The 5 T cell receptor beta chains given below trace back to one sample, sequenced in a study of shared T cell receptors in the human thymus. The assay was immunoSEQ multiplex PCR, and TCRdb's table has in-frame clones only and misses some. The data contain hundreds of thousands of clones, around three quarters of them seen just once; the ten biggest clones take up around 0.013%. The same sample was also studied in work on human thymus T cells.

The sequenced sample consisted of thymocytes. The receptors come from a boy under three years old with a congenital heart defect.

The V call is TRBV11-2, the J call TRBJ2-3; TRBD2 matches at 12 bases. V gave up 5 bases and J gave up 1 base; unmatched junction bases: 4. The CDR3 is 16 residues long. Looked up from germline, CDR1 is SGHAT and CDR2 is FQNNGV. The DNA of the CDR3 is TGTGCCAGCAGCATAACTAGCGGGAGGCGCACAGATACGCAGTATTTT. Protein: CASSITSGRRTDTQYF.

CDR3 DNA sequence: TGTGCCAGCAGCTTAGGCAACTCTGAAGCTTTCTTT. This codes for CASSLGNSEAFF. The genes are TRBV11-3 and TRBJ1-1; D gene unclear. CDR3 length equals 12 residues. Germline V gene data show CDR1 as SGHNT and CDR2 as YENEEA. V was pared by 1 base and J by 6 bases, with 6 bases between.

Concerning this clone: The junction departs from the called germline gene at one end, perhaps through a read error. The chain joins TRBV7-7 to TRBJ2-1; 14 nucleotides match TRBD2. This CDR3 region has 15 residues. Germline assignment: CDR1 SSHAT and CDR2 FNYEAQ (reference sequence). CDR3 nucleotide sequence: TGTGCTAGCAGCTCCGGGACTAGCGGGAGATATGAGCAGTTCTTC. It is translated as CASSSGTSGRYEQFF.

The rearrangement uses TRBV27 and TRBJ2-1; D may be TRBD2 (6 bases). Germline loops: CDR1 MNHEY, CDR2 SMNVEV (reference sequence). V lost 6 bases, J lost 0 bases, and 18 bases lay in between. This CDR3 is built from 17 residues. The CDR3 DNA follows: TGTGCCAGCAGCCCTAGCTGGCGGGGCAACTCCTACAATGAGCAGTTCTTC. Amino acid sequence: CASSPSWRGNSYNEQFF.

The V and J genes are TRBV11-3 and TRBJ2-3; 10 bases match TRBD2. Germline CDR1 reads SGHNT; CDR2 reads YENEEA. V was pared by 2 bases and J by 6 bases, with 8 bases of the junction left unmatched. The length of the CDR3 is 16 residues. CDR3 DNA: TGTGCCAGCAGCTTACCGGTAGCGGGAGGCGGGGATACGCAGTATTTT. It translates to CASSLPVAGGGDTQYF.